The clone carrying this T cell receptor beta chain was detected only a few times. The sample originates from a study of blood T cell repertoires in COVID-19. Study overall: Italy, Spain and the United States were the sources of the convalescent and acute COVID-19 samples. From T cells, B-cell-depleted T cells, or PBMCs came the material, which was cDNA or gDNA.

Authors' data handling: Reference gene primer amplification in the assay estimated nucleated cell counts. Method: immunoSEQ multiplex PCR; TCRdb's copy keeps in-frame clones and lacks some. The DNA was the basis for D and trimming; V, J and clone size are from that table. The table records about 220,000 clones, 82% of them present only once. This CDR3 comprises 13 residues. V dropped 3 bases and J dropped 8; count of bases not matched to a gene: 4. Germline CDR1 is SEHNR and CDR2 is FQNEAQ (reference sequence). This sequence joins TRBV7-9 and TRBJ2-3, with TRBD1 matching over 8 bases. The sequence came from a woman aged 80 or over with acute or convalescent COVID-19. Sequencing input: peripheral blood. CDR3 residues: CASSFDRGGTQYF. DNA of the CDR3: TGTGCCAGCAGCTTCGACAGGGGCGGTACGCAGTATTTT.